The subject of this entry is one T cell receptor beta chain. This sample was included in a study of blood T cell repertoires in COVID-19. As for the study in general: COVID-19 samples, acute and convalescent, were from the United States, Italy and Spain. Sample material is recorded as cDNA or gDNA derived from T cells, B-cell-depleted T cells, or PBMCs.

Repertoires were generated with immunoSEQ multiplex PCR, while TCRdb's copy carries only in-frame clones and drops some. This sample carries some 450,000 clones, about 90% of them seen once, and the ten largest clones take 0.65% to 1%. V lost 2 bases to trimming and J lost 0 bases, with 13 bases between them. CDR3 size: 15 residues. Germline assignment: CDR1 GTSNPN and CDR2 SVGIG (reference sequence). Sample: peripheral blood. This chain links TRBV30 with TRBJ1-2; D uncertain. This TCR was recovered from a man aged 18 to 29 with COVID-19, enrolled during active disease. The CDR3 here is CAWSQQSQANYGYTF. The CDR3 DNA follows: TGTGCCTGGAGTCAACAGAGCCAAGCTAACTATGGCTACACCTTC.